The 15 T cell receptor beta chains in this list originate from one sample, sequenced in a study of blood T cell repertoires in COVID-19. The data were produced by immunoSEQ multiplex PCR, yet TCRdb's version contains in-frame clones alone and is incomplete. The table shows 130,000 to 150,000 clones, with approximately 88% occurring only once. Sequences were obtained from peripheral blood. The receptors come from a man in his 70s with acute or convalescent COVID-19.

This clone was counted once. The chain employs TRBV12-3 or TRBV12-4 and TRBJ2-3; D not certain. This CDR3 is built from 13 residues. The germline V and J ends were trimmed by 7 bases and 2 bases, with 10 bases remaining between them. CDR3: CASKQTYTDTQYF. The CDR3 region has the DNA TGTGCCAGCAAGCAGACTTACACAGATACGCAGTATTTT.

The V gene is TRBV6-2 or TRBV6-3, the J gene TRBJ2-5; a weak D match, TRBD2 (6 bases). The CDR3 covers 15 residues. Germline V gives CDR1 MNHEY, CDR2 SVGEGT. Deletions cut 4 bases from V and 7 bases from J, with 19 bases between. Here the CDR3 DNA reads TGTGCCAGCAGTTCCCCCGGGGGTAGTTGGGGGACCCAGTACTTC. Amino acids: CASSSPGGSWGTQYF.

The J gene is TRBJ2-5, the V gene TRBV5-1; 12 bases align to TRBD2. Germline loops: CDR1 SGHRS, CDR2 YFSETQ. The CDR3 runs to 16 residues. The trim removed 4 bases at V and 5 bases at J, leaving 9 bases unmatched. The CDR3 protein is CASSLRLAGARETQYF. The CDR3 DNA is TGCGCCAGCAGCCTTCGACTAGCGGGAGCCAGGGAGACCCAGTACTTC. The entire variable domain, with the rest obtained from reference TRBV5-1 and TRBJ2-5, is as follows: KAGVTQTPRYLIKTRGQQVTLSCSPISGHRSVSWYQQTPGQGLQFLFEYFSETQRNKGNFPGRFSGRQFSNSRSEMNVSTLELGDSALYLCASSLRLAGARETQYFGPGTRLLVL.

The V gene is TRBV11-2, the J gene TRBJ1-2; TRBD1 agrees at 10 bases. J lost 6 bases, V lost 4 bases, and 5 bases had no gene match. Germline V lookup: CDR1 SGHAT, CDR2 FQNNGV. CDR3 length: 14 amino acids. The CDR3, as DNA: TGTGCCAGCAGCTCGGGACAGGGGACACATGGCTACACCTTC. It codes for CASSSGQGTHGYTF. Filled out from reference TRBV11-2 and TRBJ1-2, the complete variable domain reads EAGVAQSPRYKIIEKRQSVAFWCNPISGHATLYWYQQILGQGPKLLIQFQNNGVVDDSQLPKDRFSAERLKGVDSTLKIQPAKLEDSAVYLCASSSGQGTHGYTFGSGTRLTVV.

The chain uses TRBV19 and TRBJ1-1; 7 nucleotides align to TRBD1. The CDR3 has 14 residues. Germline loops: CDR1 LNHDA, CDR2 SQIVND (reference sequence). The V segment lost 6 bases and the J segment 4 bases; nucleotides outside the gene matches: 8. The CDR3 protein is CASSKTGMGTEAFF. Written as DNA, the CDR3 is TGTGCCAGTAGCAAGACAGGGATGGGCACTGAAGCTTTCTTT.

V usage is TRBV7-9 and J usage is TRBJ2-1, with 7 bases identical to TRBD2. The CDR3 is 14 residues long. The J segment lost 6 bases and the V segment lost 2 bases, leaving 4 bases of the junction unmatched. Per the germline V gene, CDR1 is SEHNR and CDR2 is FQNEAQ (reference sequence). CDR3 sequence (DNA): TGTGCCAGCAGCTTAACGGGGGAGGGCAATGAGCAGTTCTTC. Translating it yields CASSLTGEGNEQFF.

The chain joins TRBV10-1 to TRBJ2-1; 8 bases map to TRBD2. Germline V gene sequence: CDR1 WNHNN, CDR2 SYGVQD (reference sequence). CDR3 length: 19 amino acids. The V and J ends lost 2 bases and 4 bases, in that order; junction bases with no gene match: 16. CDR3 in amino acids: CASSEPPGGPSKGYNEQFF. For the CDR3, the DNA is TGCGCCAGCAGTGAGCCTCCGGGAGGGCCCTCGAAAGGGTACAATGAGCAGTTCTTC.

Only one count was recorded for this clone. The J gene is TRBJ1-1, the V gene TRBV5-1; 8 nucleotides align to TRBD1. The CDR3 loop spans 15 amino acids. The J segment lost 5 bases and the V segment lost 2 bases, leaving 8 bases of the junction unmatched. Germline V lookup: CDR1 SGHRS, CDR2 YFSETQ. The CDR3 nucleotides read TGCGCCAGCAGCTTCGATCAGGGGGCCAGGACTGAAGCTTTCTTT. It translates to CASSFDQGARTEAFF.

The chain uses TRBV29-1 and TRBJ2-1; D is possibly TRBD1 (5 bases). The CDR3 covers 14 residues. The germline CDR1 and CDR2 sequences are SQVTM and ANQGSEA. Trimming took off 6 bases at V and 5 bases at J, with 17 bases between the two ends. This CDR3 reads CSVLIPGQNNEQFF. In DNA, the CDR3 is TGCAGCGTCCTCATCCCAGGGCAGAACAATGAGCAGTTCTTC.

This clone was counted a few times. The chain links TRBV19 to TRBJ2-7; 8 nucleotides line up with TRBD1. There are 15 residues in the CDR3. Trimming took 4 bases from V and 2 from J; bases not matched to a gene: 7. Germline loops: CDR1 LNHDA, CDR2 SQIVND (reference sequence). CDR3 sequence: CASSTLRDRTYEQYF. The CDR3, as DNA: TGTGCCAGTAGTACCCTCCGGGACAGGACCTACGAGCAGTACTTC.

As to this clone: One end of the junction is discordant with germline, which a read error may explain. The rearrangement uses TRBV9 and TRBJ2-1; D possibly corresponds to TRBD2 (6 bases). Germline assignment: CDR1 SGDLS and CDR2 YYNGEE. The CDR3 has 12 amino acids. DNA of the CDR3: TGTGCCAGCAGCGTAGCGGAGGGACCCCCGCTCTTC. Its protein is CASSVAEGPPLF.

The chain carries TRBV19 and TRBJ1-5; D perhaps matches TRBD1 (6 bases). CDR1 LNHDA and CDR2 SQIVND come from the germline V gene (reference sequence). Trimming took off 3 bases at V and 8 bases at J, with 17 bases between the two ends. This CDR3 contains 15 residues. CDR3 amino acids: CASSMRGQGSKPQHF. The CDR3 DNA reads TGTGCCAGTAGTATGCGAGGGCAGGGGAGCAAGCCCCAGCATTTT.

The CDR3 nucleotides read TGTGCCAGCAGTTCGGGGGACCCTGGGTTTCAGCCCCAGCATTTT. This encodes CASSSGDPGFQPQHF. The chain is built from TRBV27 and TRBJ1-5; TRBD1 is a possible D gene (5 bases). CDR3 size: 15 residues. Per germline, CDR1 MNHEY and CDR2 SMNVEV (reference sequence). V lost 4 bases and J 6 bases, leaving 16 bases between the germline ends.

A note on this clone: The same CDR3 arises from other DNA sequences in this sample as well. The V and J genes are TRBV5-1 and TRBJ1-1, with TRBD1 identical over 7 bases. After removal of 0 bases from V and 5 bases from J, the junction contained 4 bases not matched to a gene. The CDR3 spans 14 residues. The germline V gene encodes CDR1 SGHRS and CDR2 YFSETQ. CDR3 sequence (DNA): TGCGCCAGCAGCTTGGGACAGGGTGGGACTGAAGCTTTCTTT. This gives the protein CASSLGQGGTEAFF.

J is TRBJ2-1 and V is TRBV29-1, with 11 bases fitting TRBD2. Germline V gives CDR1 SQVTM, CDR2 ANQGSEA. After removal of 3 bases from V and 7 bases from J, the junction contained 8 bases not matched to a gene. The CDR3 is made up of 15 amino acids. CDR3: CSVDSGRAEGNEQFF. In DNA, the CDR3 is TGCAGCGTTGATAGCGGGAGGGCCGAGGGAAATGAGCAGTTCTTC.